The rows below give T cell receptor beta chains drawn from one sample of a study of blood T cell repertoires in COVID-19. Clones were read by immunoSEQ multiplex PCR, and TCRdb kept only the in-frame ones, dropping some. The data contain roughly 68,000 clones, approximately 80% of them singletons. Material: PBMCs or T cells enriched from blood (not recorded which). Receptors originate from a woman aged 40 to 50 with acute COVID-19. The CDR3 runs from the conserved cysteine through the conserved F or W. Each record gives: clone size, J gene, D gene, V gene, CDR3 DNA, CDR3 protein. D genes are given only for firm matches. Size values are once, few and many counts, or a class for expanded clones, and some rows have none.

NA,TRBJ1-2,NA,TRBV5-1,TGCGCCAGCAGCCCCATCCAGGGGATCTATGGCTACACCTTC,CASSPIQGIYGYTF
NA,TRBJ1-5,TRBD1,TRBV24-1,TGTGCCACCAGCGGACAGGACTATAGCAATCAGCCCCAGCATTTT,CATSGQDYSNQPQHF
once,TRBJ1-2,TRBD1,TRBV11-2,TGTGCCAGCAGCTGGGCCCCCCCGGGACAGGTCGACTATGGCTACACCTTC,CASSWAPPGQVDYGYTF
once,TRBJ2-3,TRBD1,TRBV3-1/TRBV3-2,TGTGCCAGCAGACGGACAGGGGCTAGCACAGATACGCAGTATTTT,CASRRTGASTDTQYF
NA,TRBJ2-7,NA,TRBV20-1,TGCAGTGCTAGAGATAGTTACGAGCAGTACTTC,CSARDSYEQYF
NA,TRBJ2-1,TRBD2,TRBV19,TGTGCCAGTAGTAGCCTAGCGGGGTACAATGAGCAGTTCTTC,CASSSLAGYNEQFF
few,TRBJ1-6,TRBD1,TRBV28,TGTGCCAGCAGTCCTCAACAGGGGGCAACCTATAATTCACCCCTCCACTTT,CASSPQQGATYNSPLHF
few,TRBJ1-2,TRBD1,TRBV2,TGTGCCAGCAGTCCCGCCGGGACAGTTTATGGCTACACCTTC,CASSPAGTVYGYTF
NA,TRBJ1-1,TRBD1,TRBV11-1,TGTGCCAGCAGCTCCACGGACAGGGTATTATCTTTGGCTTTCTTT,CASSSTDRVLSLAFF
NA,TRBJ2-3,NA,TRBV19,TGTGCCAGTAGTACTCCCCCCCGGGGAACGCAGTATTTT,CASSTPPRGTQYF
NA,TRBJ1-1,TRBD1,TRBV28,TGTGCCAGCAGTGGACAGGGTAGTTTAGTGTTGGCTTTCTTT,CASSGQGSLVLAFF
NA,TRBJ1-5,TRBD1,TRBV3-1/TRBV3-2,TGTGCCAGCAGCCAACGGAGAGTTAAGGCGACAGGGCCGGTGAAGCCCCAGCATTTT,CASSQRRVKATGPVKPQHF